The present T cell receptor beta chain was sequenced within a study of T cell changes during pregnancy in multiple sclerosis. V shed 5 bases and J 4 bases; nucleotides not matched to a gene: 7. The germline V gene has CDR1 LGHNA and CDR2 YSLEER. The CDR3 is 15 residues long. The protocol was immunoSEQ multiplex PCR, while the TCRdb copy is restricted to in-frame clones and leaves out a portion. The sample holds some 70,000 clones, more than 80% seen once. The clonotype originates from a female donor with multiple sclerosis, enrolled in a pregnancy study. The specimen was peripheral blood, collected in the second trimester of pregnancy. The V and J genes are TRBV4-3 and TRBJ2-2; 7 nucleotides match TRBD1. DNA of the CDR3: TGCGCCAGCAGCTATACAGGGGCTCTCACCGGGGAGCTGTTTTTT. Protein sequence: CASSYTGALTGELFF.